This T cell receptor (beta chain) was sequenced in a study of cytomegalovirus exposure and HLA in healthy donors. This CDR3 spans 11 amino acids. CDR1 and CDR2 from the germline V gene are MNHEY and SMNVEV (reference sequence). The ends were cut back, 4 bases at V and 14 bases at J, with 14 bases in the middle. The PCR was carried out with 60 Vbeta primers and 13 Jbeta primers. Measured with immunoSEQ multiplex PCR; TCRdb has only the in-frame clones, and not every one. The sample carries 150,000 to 200,000 clones, more than 70% recorded once. The chain has TRBV27 and TRBJ1-1; D is unresolved. The sequencing input was PBMCs. The sequence came from a woman in her thirties or forties in good health and CMV-seronegative. CDR3 in amino acids: CASSSRLQSFF. The CDR3 DNA is TGTGCCAGCAGTTCCCGACTTCAGTCCTTCTTT.